This T cell receptor (beta chain) was identified in a study of molecular identifiers for immune sequencing clone quantification. The wider study: In the replicates, RNA derived from roughly 20,000 or 100,000 naive CD8 cells was divided into five parts, and four were sequenced.

TCRdb re-derived calls from the PCR reads in MiXCR, one entry per CDR3 protein. The sample consists of some 680,000 distinct CDR3 sequences, around 25% of them appearing once. This clonotype was detected many times. The antigen remains unidentified. Findings and limits, study-wide: Under 1% of molecules in naive cells, but over 99% of effector molecules, belonged to clones above 20 RNA copies. Spiked Jurkat TCR RNA originating from one cell could reportedly be identified amid about a million naive cells.

Germline V gene data show CDR1 as SGHTS and CDR2 as YDEGEE. The length of the CDR3 is 15 residues. V lost 3 bases to trimming and J lost 1 base; unmatched junction nucleotides: 5. The specimen sequenced was naive CD8+ T cells from blood, with Jurkat cell RNA spiked in. Noted subset: FACS-sorted CD8+CD4-CCR7+CD45RA+ naive T cells. The chain recombines TRBV5-8 with TRBJ2-3, with 7 bases identical to TRBD1. The sequence came from a human donor in good health. Some libraries in this study had Jurkat cell RNA spiked in. Here the CDR3 reads CASSYGTARTDTQYF. CDR3 sequence (DNA): TGTGCCAGCAGCTATGGGACAGCACGCACAGATACGCAGTATTTT.